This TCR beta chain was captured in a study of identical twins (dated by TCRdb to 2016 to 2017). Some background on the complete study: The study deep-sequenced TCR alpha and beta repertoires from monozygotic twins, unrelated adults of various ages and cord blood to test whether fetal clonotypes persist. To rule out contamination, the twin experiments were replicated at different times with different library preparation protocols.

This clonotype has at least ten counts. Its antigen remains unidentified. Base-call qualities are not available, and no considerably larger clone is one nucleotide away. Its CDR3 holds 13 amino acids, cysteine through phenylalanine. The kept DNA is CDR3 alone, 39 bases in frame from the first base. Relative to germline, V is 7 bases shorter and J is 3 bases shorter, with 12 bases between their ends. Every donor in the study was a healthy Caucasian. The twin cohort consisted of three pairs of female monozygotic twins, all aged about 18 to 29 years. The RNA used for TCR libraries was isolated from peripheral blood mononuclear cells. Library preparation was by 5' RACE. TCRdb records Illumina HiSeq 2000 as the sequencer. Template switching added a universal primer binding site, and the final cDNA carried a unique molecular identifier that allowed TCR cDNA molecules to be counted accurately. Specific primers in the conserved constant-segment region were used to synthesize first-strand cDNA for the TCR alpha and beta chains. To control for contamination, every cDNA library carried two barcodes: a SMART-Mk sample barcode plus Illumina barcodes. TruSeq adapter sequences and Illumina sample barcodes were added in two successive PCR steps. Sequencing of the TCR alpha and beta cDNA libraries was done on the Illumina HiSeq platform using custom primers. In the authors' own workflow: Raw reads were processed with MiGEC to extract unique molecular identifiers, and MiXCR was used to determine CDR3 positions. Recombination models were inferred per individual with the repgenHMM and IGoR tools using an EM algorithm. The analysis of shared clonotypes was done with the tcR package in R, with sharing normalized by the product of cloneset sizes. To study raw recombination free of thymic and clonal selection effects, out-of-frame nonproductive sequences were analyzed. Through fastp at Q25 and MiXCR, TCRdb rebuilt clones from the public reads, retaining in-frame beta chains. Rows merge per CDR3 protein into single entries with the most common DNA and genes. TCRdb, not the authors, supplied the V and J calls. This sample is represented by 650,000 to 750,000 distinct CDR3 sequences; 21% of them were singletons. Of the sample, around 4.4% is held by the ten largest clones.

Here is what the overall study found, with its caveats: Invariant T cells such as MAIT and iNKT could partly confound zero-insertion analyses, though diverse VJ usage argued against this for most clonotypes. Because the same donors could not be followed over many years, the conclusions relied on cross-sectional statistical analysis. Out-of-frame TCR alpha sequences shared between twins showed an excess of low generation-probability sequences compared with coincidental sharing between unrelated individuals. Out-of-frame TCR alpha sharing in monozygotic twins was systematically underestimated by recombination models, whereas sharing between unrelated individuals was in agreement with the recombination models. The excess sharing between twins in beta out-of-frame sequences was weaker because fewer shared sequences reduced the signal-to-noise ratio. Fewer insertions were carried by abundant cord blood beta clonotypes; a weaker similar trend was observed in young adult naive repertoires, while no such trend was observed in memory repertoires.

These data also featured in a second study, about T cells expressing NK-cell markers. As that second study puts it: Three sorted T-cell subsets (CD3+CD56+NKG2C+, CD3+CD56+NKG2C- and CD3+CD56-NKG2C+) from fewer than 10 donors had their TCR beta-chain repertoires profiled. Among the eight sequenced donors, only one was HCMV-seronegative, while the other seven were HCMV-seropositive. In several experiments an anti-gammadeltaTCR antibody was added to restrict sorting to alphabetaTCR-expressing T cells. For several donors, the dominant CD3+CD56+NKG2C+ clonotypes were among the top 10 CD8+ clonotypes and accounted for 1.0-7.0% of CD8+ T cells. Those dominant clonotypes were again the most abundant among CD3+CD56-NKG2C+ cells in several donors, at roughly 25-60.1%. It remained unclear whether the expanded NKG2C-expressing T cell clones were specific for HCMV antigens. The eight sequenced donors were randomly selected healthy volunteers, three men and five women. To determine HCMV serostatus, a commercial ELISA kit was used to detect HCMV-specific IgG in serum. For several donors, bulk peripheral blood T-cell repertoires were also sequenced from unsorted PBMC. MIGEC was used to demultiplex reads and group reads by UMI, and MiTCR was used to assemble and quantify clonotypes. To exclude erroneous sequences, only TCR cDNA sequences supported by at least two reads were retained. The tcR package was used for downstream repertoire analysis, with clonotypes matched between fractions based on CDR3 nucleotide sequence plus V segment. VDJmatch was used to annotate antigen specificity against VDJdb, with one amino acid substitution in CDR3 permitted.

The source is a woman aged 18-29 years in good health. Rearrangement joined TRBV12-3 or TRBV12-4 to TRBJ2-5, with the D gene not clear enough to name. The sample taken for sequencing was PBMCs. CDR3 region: CASTPGVKETQYF. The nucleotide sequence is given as TGTGCCAGCACCCCAGGTGTCAAAGAGACCCAGTACTTC.